Below, 16 T cell receptor beta chains from the same sample are listed, as sequenced in a study of cytomegalovirus exposure and HLA in healthy donors. Use of 60 Vbeta and 13 Jbeta primers characterized the PCR. Repertoires were generated with immunoSEQ multiplex PCR, while TCRdb's copy carries only in-frame clones and drops some. Of 93,000 or so clones listed, roughly three quarters are singletons. The sample taken for sequencing was PBMCs. These receptors originate from a man over 45 in good health and CMV-seropositive.

This clone has just one count. The chain recombines TRBV7-9 with TRBJ2-1; 8 nucleotides line up with TRBD2. V lost 2 bases, J lost 5 bases, and 8 bases stayed unmatched. The germline V gene encodes CDR1 SEHNR and CDR2 FQNEAQ (reference sequence). The CDR3 runs 16 residues. CDR3 region: CASSLPGGPVHNEQFF. The CDR3 DNA reads TGTGCCAGCAGCTTACCGGGAGGGCCCGTTCACAATGAGCAGTTCTTC.

The rearrangement links TRBV15 to TRBJ2-1; D might be TRBD2 (6 bases). CDR1 is LNHNV, CDR2 YYDKDF, per germline (reference sequence). The CDR3 consists of 16 residues. Deletions cut 6 bases from V and 4 bases from J, with 19 bases between. CDR3 nucleotides: TGTGCCACCAGAGAAATTAGGGCTAGCGATTACAATGAGCAGTTCTTC. Amino acid sequence: CATREIRASDYNEQFF.

The chain links TRBV2 to TRBJ2-7; 9 nucleotides line up with TRBD2. CDR1 is SNHLY, CDR2 FYNNEI, per germline. The CDR3 consists of 16 residues. Unmatched junction bases numbered 9, after V lost 2 bases and J lost 4 bases. DNA of the CDR3: TGTGCCAGCAGTGAATTGGCGGGAGGGCCCATTTACGAGCAGTACTTC. Amino acids: CASSELAGGPIYEQYF.

The chain employs TRBV29-1 and TRBJ2-5, with TRBD1 matching over 8 bases. Trimming cost V 7 bases and J 2 bases; bases outside gene matches: 3. Germline V lookup: CDR1 SQVTM, CDR2 ANQGSEA. The CDR3 is made up of 12 amino acids. CDR3 coding DNA: TGCAGCGCTAGGACAGGGCAAGAGACCCAGTACTTC. It yields the protein CSARTGQETQYF. Combining the CDR3 with reference TRBV29-1 and TRBJ2-5 gives the whole variable domain SAVISQKPSRDICQRGTSLTIQCQVDSQVTMMFWYRQQPGQSLTLIATANQGSEATYESGFVIDKFPISRPNLTFSTLTVSNMSPEDSSIYLCSARTGQETQYFGPGTRLLVL.

The rearrangement links TRBV5-4 to TRBJ2-1, with 7 nucleotides matching TRBD2. CDR1 and CDR2 (germline): SGHNT, YYREEE (reference sequence). V gave up 4 bases and J gave up 3 bases; unmatched junction bases: 7. This CDR3 is 15 amino acids long. The CDR3 DNA is TGTGCCAGCAGCGCGGTAGGCGGGGGCTACAATGAGCAGTTCTTC. This sequence encodes CASSAVGGGYNEQFF.

V gene TRBV27 combines with J gene TRBJ2-5; 11 nucleotides align to TRBD1. Germline V lookup: CDR1 MNHEY, CDR2 SMNVEV (reference sequence). With V trimmed by 7 bases and J by 4 bases, 5 bases remained unmatched. CDR3 length equals 14 residues. CDR3 protein: CASTGQGAGETQYF. CDR3 bases: TGTGCCAGCACCGGACAGGGGGCAGGAGAGACCCAGTACTTC.

The rearrangement joins TRBV5-1 to TRBJ2-6, with 12 bases that match TRBD1. This CDR3 has 19 amino acids. Germline CDR1 SGHRS, CDR2 YFSETQ. The trim removed 4 bases at V and 3 bases at J, leaving 11 bases unmatched. The CDR3 loop is CASSRPGTGGSFGANVLTF. The DNA of the CDR3 is TGCGCCAGCAGCAGACCCGGGACAGGGGGCTCTTTTGGGGCCAACGTCCTGACTTTC.

This clone was picked up a small number of times. V is TRBV12-5 and J is TRBJ2-1, with D perhaps TRBD2 (5 bases). Deletions cut 7 bases from V and 6 bases from J, with 13 bases between. The CDR3 covers 13 residues. Germline loops: CDR1 LGHNT, CDR2 FRNRAP. Written as DNA, the CDR3 is TGTGCTAGTGCTCGCCGGGGTCGCAATGAGCAGTTCTTC. Translation: CASARRGRNEQFF.

This clone was observed a few times. The chain links TRBV7-3 to TRBJ2-5; D is possibly TRBD1 (5 bases). The CDR3 is 16 residues long. V lost 5 bases to trimming and J lost 5 bases, with 21 bases between them. Germline CDR1 is SGHTA and CDR2 is FQGTGA. CDR3 sequence (DNA): TGTGCCAGCAGCCCCTTGGGCACAGGCCTGGGGGAGACCCAGTACTTC. Translation gives CASSPLGTGLGETQYF.

The chain combines TRBV30 with TRBJ2-7; 10 bases fit TRBD1. Trimming at V came to 0 bases and at J to 5 bases, leaving 7 bases not matched to a gene. From germline, CDR1 is GTSNPN and CDR2 SVGIG (reference sequence). The CDR3 spans 15 residues. The CDR3 bases are TGTGCCTGGAGTGTACGACGGGACAGGGGTCACGAGCAGTACTTC. It encodes CAWSVRRDRGHEQYF.

The chain carries TRBV7-9 and TRBJ2-5; the match to TRBD1 covers 9 bases. The assigned J gene may be wrong: the sequence end matches TRBJ2-7 better. From germline, CDR1 is SEHNR and CDR2 FQNEAQ (reference sequence). The CDR3 is 15 residues long. CDR3 in amino acids: CASSLGGTGLYEQYF. In nucleotides, the CDR3 is TGTGCCAGCAGCTTAGGCGGGACAGGGCTCTACGAGCAGTACTTC.

This clone was seen more than once but under ten times. The CDR3 here is CAGRDTQLNNSPLHF. The CDR3 DNA is TGTGCCGGAAGGGACACACAATTAAATAATTCACCCCTCCACTTT. This rearrangement joins TRBV6-1 to TRBJ1-6; a possible D gene is TRBD1 (6 bases). CDR1 is MNHNS, CDR2 SASEGT, per germline. The CDR3 runs to 15 residues. V dropped 11 bases and J dropped 5 bases, with 19 bases sitting between them.

The genes are TRBV7-2 and TRBJ2-7; 7 bases agree with TRBD1. J was trimmed by 6 bases and V by 4 bases; bases with no gene match: 6. Germline CDR1 and CDR2: SGHTA and FQGNSA. The CDR3 is 13 residues long. The CDR3 coding sequence is TGTGCCAGCAGCTCGATACAGGGGTCCGAGCAGTACTTC. This encodes CASSSIQGSEQYF.

The chain joins TRBV6-5 to TRBJ1-4; 7 bases agree with TRBD1. Germline loops: CDR1 MNHEY, CDR2 SVGAGI. CDR3 length: 13 residues. J was trimmed by 9 bases and V by 6 bases; bases with no gene match: 7. CDR3 protein: CASSGTVIKKLFF. The CDR3 nucleotides are TGTGCCAGCAGCGGGACAGTGATTAAAAAACTGTTTTTT.

This chain uses TRBV5-4 with TRBJ1-2; D is unresolved. CDR3 length: 15 amino acids. CDR1 is SGHNT, CDR2 YYREEE, per germline (reference sequence). V lost 1 base and J 4 bases, leaving 14 bases between the germline ends. The CDR3 DNA is TGTGCCAGCAGCTTGTTCGGGTGGACTAGCTATGGCTACACCTTC. Translated: CASSLFGWTSYGYTF.

DNA for the CDR3: TGTGCCAGCAGCCAGGCCCTGGGGGCTGGGACCGGGGAGCTGTTTTTT. Protein sequence: CASSQALGAGTGELFF. V and J are TRBV7-9 and TRBJ2-2, with a possible D match to TRBD1 (6 bases). The CDR3 has 16 residues. CDR1 is SEHNR and CDR2 is FQNEAQ in the germline V gene (reference sequence). V lost 5 bases to trimming and J lost 5 bases, with 18 bases between them.